This T cell receptor (beta chain) was retrieved from a study of OX40 agonist ivuxolimab in advanced cancers. About the study: Checkpoint inhibitors had been given previously to under 50% of patients.

The study's findings and limits: Clonal expansion was seen in CD4+ and CD8+ blood T cells by week 6 at 0.1 to 3.0 mg/kg. Expanded clones tended on average to be more numerous among CD8+ T cells than CD4+.

The protocol was immunoSEQ multiplex PCR, while the TCRdb copy is restricted to in-frame clones and leaves out a portion. The sample contains 98,000 or so clones, 80% to 90% of which appear only once. This clone has only a few counts. Its target is unknown. Blood got drawn at baseline, again on cycle 4 day 1, and then on cycle 7 day 1. This CDR3 has 13 amino acids. The germline V gene encodes CDR1 KGHSH and CDR2 LQKENI. Trimming removed 3 bases from V and 8 bases from J, with 11 bases in between. This receptor was identified in an adult with an advanced solid tumor such as melanoma, head and neck, liver or kidney cancer. Source: CD4+ or CD8+ T cells sorted from blood, taken in a trial of the OX40 agonist ivuxolimab. The V call is TRBV18, the J call TRBJ2-1; maybe TRBD2 (6 bases). The CDR3 coding sequence is TGTGCCAGCTCACCTCGGGAGATGGATGAGCAGTTCTTC. Translated: CASSPREMDEQFF.